The present entry profiles one TCR beta chain with its context. Antigen specificity is unknown. CTLA-4 blockade with ipilimumab, together with focal radiation, was given to patients with chemo-refractory metastatic non-small-cell lung cancer. This record comes from a study of radiotherapy plus CTLA-4 blockade in lung cancer. Study-level background: Objective responses were recorded in about 18% of patients, with disease control recorded in 25% to 40%. Study results and limitations: In blood, tumor-derived TCR clones expanded after radiotherapy plus ipilimumab. Early blood T cell clone changes and increased post-radiation serum interferon-beta were reportedly the strongest response predictors.

TCRdb keeps only in-frame clones here, not all; method: immunoSEQ multiplex PCR. This table has 100,000 or so clones, under 85% appearing once. There are 15 residues in the CDR3. V shed 5 bases, J shed 8 bases, and the junction held 8 bases outside the gene matches. Germline CDR1 SGHNT, CDR2 YENEEA. The V call is TRBV11-3, the J call TRBJ2-1; 11 positions agree with TRBD2. This specimen consisted of peripheral blood, obtained from a patient treated with radiotherapy plus ipilimumab. The sequence was collected from a human donor with non-small cell lung cancer that progressed on radiotherapy plus ipilimumab. The CDR3 protein is CASSPRSGGVDEQFF. The CDR3 region has the DNA TGTGCCAGCAGCCCCCGTAGCGGGGGGGTTGATGAGCAGTTCTTC. The full variable domain, completed using reference TRBV11-3 and TRBJ2-1, is EAGVVQSPRYKIIEKKQPVAFWCNPISGHNTLYWYLQNLGQGPELLIRYENEEAVDDSQLPKDRFSAERLKGVDSTLKIQPAELGDSAVYLCASSPRSGGVDEQFFGPGTRLTVL.